These T cell receptor beta chains were read from a single sample in a study of blood T cell repertoires in COVID-19. Assay used: immunoSEQ multiplex PCR; TCRdb lists only in-frame clones, some missing. The sample carries over 130,000 clones, around 89% recorded once. Material for sequencing was peripheral blood. The source is a woman aged 80 or over with acute or convalescent COVID-19. Both conserved end residues are part of each CDR3. The D gene is left open where the match is weak. Part of the rows lack a size; the others show once, few, many or a class for expanded clones.

J: TRBJ1-2; size: .; length: 15; D: TRBD1; V: TRBV5-1; CDR3: CASSPGQGLNYGYTF; DNA: TGCGCCAGCAGCCCGGGACAGGGGTTGAACTATGGCTACACCTTC
J: TRBJ2-7; size: .; length: 13; D: TRBD1; V: TRBV5-4; CDR3: CASSSRGHHEQYF; DNA: TGTGCCAGCAGCTCTAGGGGGCACCACGAGCAGTACTTC
J: TRBJ1-2; size: .; length: 15; D: .; V: TRBV4-1; CDR3: CASSQGWGGSYGYTF; DNA: TGCGCCAGCAGCCAAGGGTGGGGGGGGAGCTATGGCTACACCTTC
J: TRBJ2-3; size: .; length: 14; D: .; V: TRBV18; CDR3: CASSPNPGVDTQYF; DNA: TGTGCCAGCTCCCCCAACCCGGGGGTAGATACGCAGTATTTT
J: TRBJ2-7; size: .; length: 15; D: .; V: TRBV2; CDR3: CASSDTDHNSYEQYF; DNA: TGTGCCAGCAGTGACACAGACCACAACTCCTACGAGCAGTACTTC
J: TRBJ2-4; size: .; length: 16; D: .; V: TRBV30; CDR3: CAWRVWGRGAKNIQYF; DNA: TGTGCCTGGAGAGTCTGGGGGCGGGGGGCCAAAAACATTCAGTACTTC
J: TRBJ2-5; size: .; length: 13; D: .; V: TRBV7-3; CDR3: CASSPTGEETQYF; DNA: TGTGCCAGCAGCCCAACGGGGGAAGAGACCCAGTACTTC
J: TRBJ1-2; size: .; length: 11; D: .; V: TRBV6-5; CDR3: CAGGANYGYTF; DNA: TGTGCCGGGGGGGCTAACTATGGCTACACCTTC
J: TRBJ1-5; size: .; length: 14; D: .; V: TRBV27; CDR3: CASRTAFSNQPQHF; DNA: TGTGCCAGCCGGACAGCTTTTAGCAATCAGCCCCAGCATTTT
J: TRBJ2-1; size: .; length: 11; D: .; V: TRBV7-9; CDR3: CASSSGFEQFF; DNA: TGTGCCAGCAGCTCAGGGTTTGAGCAGTTCTTC
J: TRBJ1-2; size: .; length: 13; D: .; V: TRBV12-3/TRBV12-4; CDR3: CASSLGQGYGYTF; DNA: TGTGCCAGCAGTTTAGGCCAGGGGTATGGCTACACCTTC
J: TRBJ2-1; size: .; length: 15; D: TRBD2; V: TRBV9; CDR3: CASSLAGATYNEQFF; DNA: TGTGCCAGCAGTTTAGCGGGGGCAACCTACAATGAGCAGTTCTTC
J: TRBJ1-1; size: .; length: 13; D: .; V: TRBV5-1; CDR3: CASSLVFGAEAFF; DNA: TGCGCCAGCAGCTTGGTTTTCGGAGCTGAAGCTTTCTTT
J: TRBJ1-2; size: .; length: 15; D: .; V: TRBV4-2; CDR3: CASSQDVRGGAGYTF; DNA: TGTGCCAGCAGCCAAGATGTGAGGGGGGGAGCTGGCTACACCTTC
J: TRBJ1-4; size: few; length: 15; D: .; V: TRBV5-1; CDR3: CASSPGAATNEKLFF; DNA: TGCGCCAGCAGCCCAGGTGCTGCAACTAATGAAAAACTGTTTTTT
J: TRBJ1-4; size: .; length: 16; D: TRBD1; V: TRBV5-1; CDR3: CASSLGLGQRNEKLFF; DNA: TGCGCCAGCAGTCTGGGCCTGGGACAGAGGAATGAAAAACTGTTTTTT
J: TRBJ1-3; size: .; length: 15; D: TRBD1; V: TRBV9; CDR3: CASSAGTGGGNTIYF; DNA: TGTGCCAGCAGCGCTGGGACAGGGGGAGGTAACACCATATATTTT
J: TRBJ2-1; size: .; length: 16; D: TRBD1; V: TRBV5-1; CDR3: CASSSRPGQSYNEQFF; DNA: TGCGCCAGCAGCTCCAGACCGGGACAGTCCTACAATGAGCAGTTCTTC
J: TRBJ1-1; size: .; length: 13; D: .; V: TRBV30; CDR3: CASTYRGDTEAFF; DNA: TGTGCCTCCACTTACCGGGGGGACACTGAAGCTTTCTTT
J: TRBJ1-2; size: .; length: 13; D: .; V: TRBV12-3/TRBV12-4; CDR3: CASSTAQGRGYTF; DNA: TGTGCCAGCTCGACGGCGCAGGGGCGAGGCTACACCTTC
J: TRBJ1-2; size: .; length: 15; D: .; V: TRBV7-9; CDR3: CASSLGQAPNYGYTF; DNA: TGTGCCAGCAGCTTAGGACAGGCTCCTAACTATGGCTACACCTTC
J: TRBJ1-1; size: .; length: 15; D: .; V: TRBV6-7; CDR3: CASSRNRLENTEAFF; DNA: TGTGCCAGCAGCCGAAACAGGCTTGAGAACACTGAAGCTTTCTTT
J: TRBJ2-5; size: .; length: 13; D: .; V: TRBV2; CDR3: CASSPRMQETQYF; DNA: TGTGCCAGCAGCCCCCGTATGCAAGAGACCCAGTACTTC
J: TRBJ1-1; size: few; length: 13; D: TRBD1; V: TRBV11-2; CDR3: CASSPDRGTEAFF; DNA: TGTGCCAGCAGCCCTGACAGGGGAACTGAAGCTTTCTTT
J: TRBJ2-2; size: .; length: 15; D: .; V: TRBV19; CDR3: CASSIARDRSGELFF; DNA: TGTGCCAGTAGTATAGCGAGGGATCGGTCGGGGGAGCTGTTTTTT
J: TRBJ1-2; size: .; length: 16; D: .; V: TRBV7-9; CDR3: CASSREQRSANYGYTF; DNA: TGTGCCAGCAGCCGGGAACAGAGATCAGCTAACTATGGCTACACCTTC
J: TRBJ1-6; size: .; length: 12; D: TRBD1; V: TRBV18; CDR3: CASSEDRETLHF; DNA: TGTGCCAGCTCAGAGGACAGGGAGACCCTCCACTTT
J: TRBJ2-1; size: .; length: 12; D: TRBD1; V: TRBV20-1; CDR3: CSASKGQYEQFF; DNA: TGCAGTGCTAGTAAGGGACAGTATGAGCAGTTCTTC
J: TRBJ1-2; size: .; length: 17; D: .; V: TRBV7-2; CDR3: CASSLDPSRAGNYGYTF; DNA: TGTGCCAGCAGCTTAGATCCCTCCCGGGCAGGGAACTATGGCTACACCTTC
J: TRBJ1-3; size: .; length: 13; D: .; V: TRBV29-1; CDR3: CSVETAGGNTIYF; DNA: TGCAGCGTTGAAACGGCAGGGGGAAACACCATATATTTT
J: TRBJ1-4; size: few; length: 12; D: .; V: TRBV27; CDR3: CATRRGMEKLFF; DNA: TGTGCCACTAGGAGAGGGATGGAAAAACTGTTTTTT
J: TRBJ1-1; size: .; length: 15; D: .; V: TRBV19; CDR3: CASSIVGVVNTEAFF; DNA: TGTGCCAGTAGTATTGTCGGGGTGGTGAACACTGAAGCTTTCTTT
J: TRBJ2-2; size: .; length: 16; D: TRBD1; V: TRBV6-1; CDR3: CASREPGQPNTGELFF; DNA: TGTGCCAGCAGGGAACCGGGACAGCCGAACACCGGGGAGCTGTTTTTT
J: TRBJ2-3; size: few; length: 16; D: TRBD2; V: TRBV7-7; CDR3: CASSSGLADLEDTQYF; DNA: TGTGCTAGCAGCTCGGGACTAGCGGACCTTGAGGATACGCAGTATTTT
J: TRBJ1-2; size: .; length: 16; D: TRBD1; V: TRBV7-2; CDR3: CASSLGLAQGLYGYTF; DNA: TGTGCCAGCAGCTTAGGTCTCGCACAGGGGCTCTATGGCTACACCTTC
J: TRBJ2-3; size: once; length: 16; D: .; V: TRBV5-1; CDR3: CASSSGYTTSTDTQYF; DNA: TGCGCCAGCAGCTCGGGATACACAACTAGCACAGATACGCAGTATTTT
J: TRBJ2-5; size: .; length: 15; D: .; V: TRBV7-9; CDR3: CASSLAASTQETQYF; DNA: TGTGCCAGCAGCTTAGCGGCTAGCACCCAAGAGACCCAGTACTTC
J: TRBJ1-3; size: once; length: 13; D: TRBD1; V: TRBV6-6; CDR3: CASRQGSGNTIYF; DNA: TGTGCCAGCAGACAGGGGTCCGGAAACACCATATATTTT
J: TRBJ1-1; size: .; length: 16; D: TRBD1; V: TRBV7-9; CDR3: CASSPQGAGMNTEAFF; DNA: TGTGCCAGCAGCCCCCAGGGGGCCGGCATGAACACTGAAGCTTTCTTT
J: TRBJ1-4; size: .; length: 14; D: .; V: TRBV21-1; CDR3: CASSVRGVDEKLFF; DNA: TGTGCCAGCAGCGTAAGGGGTGTAGATGAAAAACTGTTTTTT
J: TRBJ1-2; size: .; length: 14; D: TRBD1; V: TRBV20-1; CDR3: CSASGSGQNYGYTF; DNA: TGCAGTGCTAGTGGATCGGGACAGAACTATGGCTACACCTTC
J: TRBJ1-2; size: .; length: 12; D: .; V: TRBV6-2/TRBV6-3; CDR3: CASSDSYYGYTF; DNA: TGTGCCAGCAGCGACAGCTACTATGGCTACACCTTC
J: TRBJ2-3; size: once; length: 21; D: TRBD2; V: TRBV7-6; CDR3: CASSSTNWTSGGVQATDTQYF; DNA: TGTGCCAGCAGCTCGACCAACTGGACTAGCGGGGGCGTACAGGCCACAGATACGCAGTATTTT
J: TRBJ1-1; size: once; length: 12; D: .; V: TRBV3-1/TRBV3-2; CDR3: CASTRGNTEAFF; DNA: TGTGCCAGCACTCGAGGGAACACTGAAGCTTTCTTT
J: TRBJ1-5; size: .; length: 14; D: .; V: TRBV24-1; CDR3: CATSDSGFGQPQHF; DNA: TGTGCCACCAGTGATTCCGGGTTTGGTCAGCCCCAGCATTTT
J: TRBJ1-4; size: .; length: 16; D: TRBD1; V: TRBV15; CDR3: CATSHVLTGRNEKLFF; DNA: TGTGCCACCAGCCACGTACTGACAGGGAGGAATGAAAAACTGTTTTTT